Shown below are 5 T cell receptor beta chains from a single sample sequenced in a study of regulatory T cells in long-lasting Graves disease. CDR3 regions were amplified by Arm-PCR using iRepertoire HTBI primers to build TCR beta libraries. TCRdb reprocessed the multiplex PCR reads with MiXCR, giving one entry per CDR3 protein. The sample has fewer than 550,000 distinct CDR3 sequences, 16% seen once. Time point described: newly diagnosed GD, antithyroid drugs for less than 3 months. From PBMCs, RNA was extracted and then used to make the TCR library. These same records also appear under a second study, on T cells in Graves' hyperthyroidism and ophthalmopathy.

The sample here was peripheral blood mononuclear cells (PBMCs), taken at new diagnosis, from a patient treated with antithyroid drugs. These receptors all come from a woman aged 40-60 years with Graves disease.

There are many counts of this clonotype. The CDR3 region has the DNA TGTGCCAGCGGGACCCGCTATGGCTACACCTTC. This sequence encodes CASGTRYGYTF. V is TRBV28 and J is TRBJ1-2; possibly TRBD1 for D (5 bases). CDR1 MDHEN and CDR2 SYDVKM come from the germline V gene. The CDR3 covers 11 residues. With 8 bases removed from V and 4 bases from J, the gap between germline ends came to 8 bases.

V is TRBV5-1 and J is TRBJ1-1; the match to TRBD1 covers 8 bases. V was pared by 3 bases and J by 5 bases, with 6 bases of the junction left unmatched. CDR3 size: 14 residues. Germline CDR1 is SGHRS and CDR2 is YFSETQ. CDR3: CASSSTGDATEAFF. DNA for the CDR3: TGCGCCAGCAGCTCGACAGGGGATGCGACTGAAGCTTTCTTT.

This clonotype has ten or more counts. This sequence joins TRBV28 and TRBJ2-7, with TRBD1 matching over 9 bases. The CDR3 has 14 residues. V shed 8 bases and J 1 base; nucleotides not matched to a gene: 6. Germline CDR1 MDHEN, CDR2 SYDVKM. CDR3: CASRSGQGSYEQYF. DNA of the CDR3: TGTGCCAGCCGATCGGGACAGGGTTCCTACGAGCAGTACTTC.

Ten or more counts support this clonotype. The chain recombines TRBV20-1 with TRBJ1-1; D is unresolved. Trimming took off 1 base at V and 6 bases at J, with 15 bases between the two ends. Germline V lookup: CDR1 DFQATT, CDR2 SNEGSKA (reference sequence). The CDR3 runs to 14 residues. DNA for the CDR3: TGCAGTGCTAGAGCCCCATCTCAGTGGGCTGAAGCTTTCTTT. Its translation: CSARAPSQWAEAFF.

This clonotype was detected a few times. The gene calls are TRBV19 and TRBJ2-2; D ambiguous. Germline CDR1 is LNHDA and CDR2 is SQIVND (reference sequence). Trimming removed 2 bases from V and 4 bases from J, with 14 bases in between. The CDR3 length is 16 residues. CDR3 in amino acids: CASSISFGFSTGELFF. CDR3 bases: TGTGCCAGTAGTATAAGCTTTGGCTTTAGCACCGGGGAGCTGTTTTTT.